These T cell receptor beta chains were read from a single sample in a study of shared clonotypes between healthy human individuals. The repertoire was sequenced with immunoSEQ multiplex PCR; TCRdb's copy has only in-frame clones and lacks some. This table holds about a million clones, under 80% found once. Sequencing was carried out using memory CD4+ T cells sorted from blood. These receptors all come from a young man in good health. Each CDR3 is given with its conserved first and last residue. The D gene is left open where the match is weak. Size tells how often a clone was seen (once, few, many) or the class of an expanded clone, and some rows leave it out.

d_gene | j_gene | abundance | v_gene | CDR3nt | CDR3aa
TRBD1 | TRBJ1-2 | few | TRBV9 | TGTGCCAGCAGCGTAGCGGCAGGGGGCGCGTCCTACACCTTC | CASSVAAGGASYTF
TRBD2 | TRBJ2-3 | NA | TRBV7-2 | TGTGCCAGCAGCTCCGTAGCGGGGACCGCGGGTACGCAGTATTTT | CASSSVAGTAGTQYF
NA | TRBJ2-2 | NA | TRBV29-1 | TGCAGCGCCAGGAACAGGGACCACACCGGGGAGCTGTTTTTT | CSARNRDHTGELFF
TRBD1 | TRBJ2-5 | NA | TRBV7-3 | TGTGCCAGCAGCAACGGACAGGGGCGGACGGAGACCCAGTACTTC | CASSNGQGRTETQYF
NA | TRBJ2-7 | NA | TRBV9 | TGTGCCAGCAGCGTAGACCCCTATTTCGCGCAGTACTTC | CASSVDPYFAQYF
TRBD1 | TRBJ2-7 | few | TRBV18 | TGTGCCAGCTCAACGGGACAGGGGAATTTCGACGAGCAGTACTTC | CASSTGQGNFDEQYF
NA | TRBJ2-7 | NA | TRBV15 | TGTGCCACCAGCAGACCTAGGGACCTCGGGTCTAACTACGAGCAGTACTTC | CATSRPRDLGSNYEQYF
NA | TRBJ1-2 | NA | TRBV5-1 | TGCGCCAGCAGCTTGAATCGGGACTATGGCTACACCTTC | CASSLNRDYGYTF
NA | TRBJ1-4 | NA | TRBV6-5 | TGTGCCAGCAGTTACACATCGGTTGAAAAACTGTTTTTT | CASSYTSVEKLFF
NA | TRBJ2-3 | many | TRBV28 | TGTGCCAGCAGGAAGGGGGAGGGTACGCAGTATTTT | CASRKGEGTQYF
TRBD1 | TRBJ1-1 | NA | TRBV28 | TGTGCCAGCGGAAAGAGACAGGGCCAAACGGCTGAAGCTTTCTTT | CASGKRQGQTAEAFF
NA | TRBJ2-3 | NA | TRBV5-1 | TGCGCCAGCAGCTCCCCGGGACTCAGCACAGATACGCAGTATTTT | CASSSPGLSTDTQYF
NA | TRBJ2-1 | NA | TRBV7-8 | TGTGCCAGCAGCCCTCATTTTGGCGATGAGCAGTTCTTC | CASSPHFGDEQFF
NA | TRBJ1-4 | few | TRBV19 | TGTGCCAGTAGTGCCTCCTCGACCAAACGGGGTGAAAAACTGTTTTTT | CASSASSTKRGEKLFF
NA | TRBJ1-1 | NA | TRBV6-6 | TGTGCCAGCAGTTACTCTGAGGGGGAGCGAGCTTTCTTT | CASSYSEGERAFF
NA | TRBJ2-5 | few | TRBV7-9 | TGTGCCAGCAGCTTAGAGGCAGGGCCCCAAGAGACCCAGTACTTC | CASSLEAGPQETQYF
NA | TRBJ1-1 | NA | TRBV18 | TGTGCCAGCTCACAGCGGGATGAAGCTTTCTTT | CASSQRDEAFF
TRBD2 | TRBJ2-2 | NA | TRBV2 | TGTGCCAGCAGCCGAACCTGGCGGGGGGGAACCGGGGAGCTGTTTTTT | CASSRTWRGGTGELFF